Shown below are 10 T cell receptor beta chains from a single sample sequenced in a study of beta chain features in type 1 diabetes. Every bit of the isolated RNA underwent reverse transcription, so sequencing read expressed TCRB transcripts. Assay: immunoSEQ multiplex PCR; the TCRdb copy retains only in-frame clones and omits some. This table holds 400,000 to 500,000 clones, more than 11% found once. Material for sequencing was naive CD4+ T cells from blood. These receptors all stem from a young man in good health.

This clone was seen a handful of times. The V gene is TRBV23-1, the J gene TRBJ1-1; D possibly corresponds to TRBD1 (5 bases). TRBV23-1 falls under the ORF class, with uncertain function. The V end lost 8 bases, the J end lost 0 bases, and 13 bases lay between the germline ends. CDR3 length equals 14 residues. The CDR3 bases are TGCGCCAGCTCCGACGGGGGGATGAACACTGAAGCTTTCTTT. Translated, it gives CASSDGGMNTEAFF.

This clone showed up just a few times. The V and J genes are TRBV9 and TRBJ2-1; 8 nucleotides agree with TRBD1. Germline loops: CDR1 SGDLS, CDR2 YYNGEE. The V segment lost 3 bases and the J segment 10 bases; nucleotides outside the gene matches: 12. CDR3 size: 15 residues. The CDR3: CASSEGDRGDREQFF. CDR3 DNA sequence: TGTGCCAGCAGCGAAGGAGACAGGGGTGATCGGGAGCAGTTCTTC. The complete variable domain, with remaining parts taken from reference TRBV9 and TRBJ2-1, reads DSGVTQTPKHLITATGQRVTLRCSPRSGDLSVYWYQQSLDQGLQFLIQYYNGEERAKGNILERFSAQQFPDLHSELNLSSLELGDSALYFCASSEGDRGDREQFFGPGTRLTVL.

V gene TRBV7-2 combines with J gene TRBJ2-5, with 12 bases identical to TRBD2. This CDR3 is built from 15 residues. Germline-derived CDR1 and CDR2 are SGHTA and FQGNSA. V was pared by 9 bases and J by 1 base, with 6 bases of the junction left unmatched. The CDR3 loop reads CASKRLAGVQETQYF. The DNA for the CDR3 is TGTGCCAGTAAACGACTAGCGGGAGTCCAAGAGACCCAGTACTTC.

The chain employs TRBV6-5 and TRBJ2-1; D assignment may be TRBD1 or TRBD2 (5 bases each). The CDR3 contains 15 residues. The germline V gene encodes CDR1 MNHEY and CDR2 SVGAGI. V was shortened by 6 bases and J by 1 base, with 13 bases between the two germline ends. The DNA for the CDR3 is TGTGCCAGCAGGATCCCCGGGACGTCCTACAATGAGCAGTTCTTC. Translated, it gives CASRIPGTSYNEQFF.

This clone has a handful of counts. V usage is TRBV5-1 and J usage is TRBJ2-5, with D possibly called TRBD1 or TRBD2 (5 bases each). The germline V gene has CDR1 SGHRS and CDR2 YFSETQ. The CDR3 spans 13 residues. The V end lost 1 base, the J end lost 4 bases, and 8 bases lay between the germline ends. Written as DNA, the CDR3 is TGCGCCAGCAGCTTGTTGGGGGTAGAGACCCAGTACTTC. This sequence encodes CASSLLGVETQYF.

The chain has TRBV7-9 and TRBJ1-2; D gene ambiguous. The germline V and J ends were trimmed by 0 bases and 2 bases, with 7 bases remaining between them. The CDR3 extends over 14 amino acids. Germline V gene sequence: CDR1 SEHNR, CDR2 FQNEAQ (reference sequence). The CDR3 spells CASSLAARNYGYTF. CDR3 sequence (DNA): TGTGCCAGCAGCTTAGCGGCACGGAACTATGGCTACACCTTC.

The V call is TRBV6-1, the J call TRBJ1-1; no clear D. The V gene lost 2 bases and the J gene lost 1 base, with 11 bases spanning the gap. CDR1 is MNHNS and CDR2 is SASEGT in the germline V gene. The CDR3 contains 15 residues. The CDR3 DNA sequence: TGTGCCAGCAGTGAAATGGTGTTTGGGAACACTGAAGCTTTCTTT. Translating gives CASSEMVFGNTEAFF.

The chain is built from TRBV6-6 and TRBJ2-7; D is unresolved. V lost 2 bases and J lost 3, with 5 bases in between. The CDR3 covers 12 residues. Per germline, CDR1 MNHNY and CDR2 SVGAGI (reference sequence). The CDR3, as DNA: TGTGCCAGCAGTTACCACATCTACGAGCAGTACTTC. It codes for CASSYHIYEQYF.

This clone was seen a few times. The V call is TRBV5-1, the J call TRBJ1-2, with 8 bases fitting TRBD1. The germline V gene has CDR1 SGHRS and CDR2 YFSETQ. This CDR3 contains 16 residues. Losses at the gene ends were 4 bases for V and 4 bases for J; bases not matched to a gene: 12. CDR3: CASSSTPGGASYGYTF. The DNA for the CDR3 is TGCGCCAGCAGCAGCACGCCAGGGGGCGCAAGCTATGGCTACACCTTC.

The chain recombines TRBV30 with TRBJ2-3; D might be TRBD2 (6 bases). There are 14 residues in the CDR3. V was pared by 8 bases and J by 7 bases, with 22 bases between. Germline V CDR1 and CDR2: GTSNPN, SVGIG (reference sequence). This CDR3 reads CALWRGSQDYTQYF. The CDR3 DNA reads as TGTGCCCTTTGGCGGGGCAGCCAGGATTATACGCAGTATTTT. Based on the CDR3 plus reference TRBV30 and TRBJ2-3, the full variable domain is SQTIHQWPATLVQPVGSPLSLECTVEGTSNPNLYWYRQAAGRGLQLLFYSVGIGQISSEVPQNLSASRPQDRQFILSSKKLLLSDSGFYLCALWRGSQDYTQYFGPGTRLTVL.